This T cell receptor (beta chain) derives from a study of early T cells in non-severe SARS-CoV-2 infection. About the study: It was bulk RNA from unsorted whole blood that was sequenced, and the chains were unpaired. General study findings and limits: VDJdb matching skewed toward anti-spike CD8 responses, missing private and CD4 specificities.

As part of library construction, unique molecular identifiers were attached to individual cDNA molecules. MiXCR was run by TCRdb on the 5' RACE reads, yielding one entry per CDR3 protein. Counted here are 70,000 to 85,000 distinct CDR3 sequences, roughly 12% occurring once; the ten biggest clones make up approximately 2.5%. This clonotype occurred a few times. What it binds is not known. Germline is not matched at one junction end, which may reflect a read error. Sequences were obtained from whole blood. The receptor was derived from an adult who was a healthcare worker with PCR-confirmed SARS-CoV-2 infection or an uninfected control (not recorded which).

Written as DNA, the CDR3 is TGTACCAGCAGCTTTAGAGAGGGATCCGAGCAGTACTTC. Protein: CTSSFREGSEQYF. The chain is built from TRBV5-5 and TRBJ2-7, with D maybe TRBD2 (5 bases). CDR3 size: 13 residues. Germline lookup yields CDR1 SGHKS and CDR2 YYEKEE (reference sequence).